This T cell receptor beta chain was recovered during a study of Ad26.COV2.S vaccination and SARS-CoV-2 variants. Study summary: The donor belonged to the COV1001 Ad26.COV2.S trial arm. By the intramuscular route, Ad26.COV2.S was given once, or twice 56 days apart. General observations from the study: Reportedly, spike-specific CD8+ and CD4+ T cell responses achieved substantial breadth once vaccination had taken place. Spike-specific TCR breadth ran higher among vaccine recipients than placebo recipients.

The table came from immunoSEQ multiplex PCR; TCRdb's copy has only in-frame clones and leaves some out. The sample holds 250,000 or so clones, roughly 87% seen once. The germline gives CDR1 SGHTS, CDR2 YDEGEE. The CDR3 contains 15 residues. V was clipped by 1 base and J by 3 bases; unmatched bases: 6. Treatment noted: roughly 18 received Ad26.COV2.S at low or high dose, single or two shots; 5 received placebo; per-sample allocation not given. Repertoires come from day 63 after the first vaccine or placebo injection. In regard to this clone: Its antigen is not known.

The sequence derives from a person aged 18 to 65 who received the Ad26.COV2.S COVID-19 vaccine or a placebo. V and J are TRBV5-8 and TRBJ1-1, with 7 bases identical to TRBD1. The sequences come from peripheral blood, collected in a trial of Ad26.COV2.S vaccine versus placebo. CDR3 residues: CASSLTGVRDTEAFF. In DNA, the CDR3 is TGTGCCAGCAGCTTGACAGGGGTTCGAGACACTGAAGCTTTCTTT.